This T cell receptor (beta chain) was found in a study of T cell repertoires in cytomegalovirus infection. Study-wide context: Both a matching HLA type and CMV infection were indicated by public TCR beta signatures. Points from the study as a whole: In two of eight donors, the top clonotype was HLA-C-restricted CMV-specific. CMV carriers having the relevant HLA were flagged by cumulative public TCR beta family frequency.

TCRdb redid the calling of the reads with MiXCR, one entry per CDR3 protein. The sample has about 440,000 distinct CDR3 sequences, roughly 31% seen once. With respect to this clonotype: Its target is unknown. The conserved closing phenylalanine or tryptophan is absent in this CDR3, likely reflecting a read error.

This receptor was obtained from a human donor in good health (CMV status not recorded). Some clones in this sample may be carry-over from other donors' samples. Specimen: PBMCs.

The CDR3 sequence: CASSRLADGNEQFL. Here the CDR3 DNA reads TGTGCCAGCAGCCGGCTGGCAGACGGTAATGAGCAGTTCTTA. The chain is built from TRBV5-4 and TRBJ2-1; no definite D call. The V gene lost 4 bases and the J gene lost 7 bases, with 15 bases spanning the gap. CDR3 length equals 14 residues. Germline V gene lookup returns CDR1 SGHNT and CDR2 YYREEE (reference sequence).